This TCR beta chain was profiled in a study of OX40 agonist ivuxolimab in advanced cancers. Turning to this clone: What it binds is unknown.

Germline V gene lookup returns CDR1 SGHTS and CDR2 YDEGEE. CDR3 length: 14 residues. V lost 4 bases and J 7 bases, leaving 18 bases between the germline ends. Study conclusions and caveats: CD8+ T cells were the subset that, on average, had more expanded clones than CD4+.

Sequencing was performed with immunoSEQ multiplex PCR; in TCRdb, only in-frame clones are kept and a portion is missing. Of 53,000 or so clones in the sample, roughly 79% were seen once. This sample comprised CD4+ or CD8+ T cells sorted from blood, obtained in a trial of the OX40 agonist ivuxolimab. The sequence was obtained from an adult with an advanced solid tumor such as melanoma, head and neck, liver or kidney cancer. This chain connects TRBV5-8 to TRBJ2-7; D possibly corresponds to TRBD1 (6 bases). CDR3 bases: TGTGCCAGCAGCGGGGTAAGGGGGTCGGGGGAGCAGTACTTC. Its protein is CASSGVRGSGEQYF. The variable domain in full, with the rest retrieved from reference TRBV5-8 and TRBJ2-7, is EAGVTQSPTHLIKTRGQQATLRCSPISGHTSVYWYQQALGLGLQFLLWYDEGEERNRGNFPPRFSGRQFPNYSSELNVNALELEDSALYLCASSGVRGSGEQYFGPGTRLTVT.